These 11 T cell receptor beta chains were all obtained from the same sample, sequenced in a study of T cells after yellow fever vaccination. TCRdb ran MiXCR on the 5' RACE reads and lists one entry per CDR3 protein. Among roughly 180,000 distinct CDR3 sequences listed, about 6% were seen once. The specimen comprised CD4+ T cells sorted from PBMCs, sampled on the day of the first yellow fever vaccination. These TCRs come from a man younger than 35 who received the YFV17D yellow fever vaccine.

Only a few counts were recorded for this clonotype. This rearrangement joins TRBV6-1 to TRBJ2-5; weak D call: TRBD2 (5 bases). The V gene lost 5 bases and the J gene lost 0 bases, with 19 bases spanning the gap. The germline V gene encodes CDR1 MNHNS and CDR2 SASEGT. The CDR3 loop spans 17 amino acids. CDR3 bases: TGTGCCAGCAGTCCGGCCCCCGGGGTGGTGGACCAAGAGACCCAGTACTTC. Protein: CASSPAPGVVDQETQYF.

This chain links TRBV5-1 with TRBJ1-1; D is perhaps TRBD1 (5 bases). V was trimmed by 0 bases and J by 1 base, leaving 10 bases between them. The CDR3 loop spans 15 amino acids. CDR1 is SGHRS and CDR2 is YFSETQ in the germline V gene. CDR3 loop: CASSLGWGENTEAFF. As DNA, the CDR3 is TGCGCCAGCAGCTTGGGGTGGGGCGAGAACACTGAAGCTTTCTTT.

This clonotype has a handful of counts. This rearrangement joins TRBV7-2 to TRBJ2-5; maybe TRBD1 (6 bases). CDR3 length: 13 amino acids. The V end was cut by 3 bases, the J end by 4 bases, with 9 bases between. CDR1 is SGHTA and CDR2 is FQGNSA in the germline V gene. For the CDR3, the DNA is TGTGCCAGCAGCTTTCAGGGGAGAGAGACCCAGTACTTC. It codes for CASSFQGRETQYF.

This clonotype was seen at least ten times. The chain links TRBV13 to TRBJ2-7; 8 bases fit TRBD1. Germline V lookup: CDR1 PRHDT, CDR2 FYEKMQ (reference sequence). Unmatched junction bases numbered 4, after V lost 3 bases and J lost 0 bases. This CDR3 has 15 amino acids. CDR3 sequence reads: CASSFLQGASYEQYF. The CDR3 nucleotides read TGTGCCAGCAGCTTCCTTCAGGGGGCCTCCTACGAGCAGTACTTC. The variable domain in full, completed from reference TRBV13 and TRBJ2-7, reads AAGVIQSPRHLIKEKRETATLKCYPIPRHDTVYWYQQGPGQDPQFLISFYEKMQSDKGSIPDRFSAQQFSDYHSELNMSSLELGDSALYFCASSFLQGASYEQYFGPGTRLTVT.

The CDR3 reads CASSLRDRPGGYTF. For the CDR3, the DNA is TGTGCCAGCTCACTACGCGACAGACCGGGGGGCTACACCTTC. J is TRBJ1-2 and V is TRBV18, with D possibly being TRBD1 (5 bases). Deletions cut 4 bases from V and 8 bases from J, with 17 bases between. This CDR3 has 14 residues. The germline V gene has CDR1 KGHSH and CDR2 LQKENI. Full variable domain (remainder filled in from reference TRBV18 and TRBJ1-2): NAGVMQNPRHLVRRRGQEARLRCSPMKGHSHVYWYRQLPEEGLKFMVYLQKENIIDESGMPKERFSAEFPKEGPSILRIQQVVRGDSAAYFCASSLRDRPGGYTFGSGTRLTVV.

The chain links TRBV20-1 to TRBJ1-6; D uncertain. V lost 2 bases, J lost 7 bases, and 9 bases lay in between. This CDR3 contains 13 residues. CDR1 is DFQATT, CDR2 SNEGSKA, per germline (reference sequence). CDR3 sequence (DNA): TGCAGTGCTAGATCGGGGTTGAATTCACCCCTCCACTTT. Translating gives CSARSGLNSPLHF.

The sample holds a few counts of this clonotype. The chain carries TRBV6-1 and TRBJ1-5, with D unresolved. This CDR3 is 11 amino acids long. CDR1 and CDR2 (germline): MNHNS, SASEGT. V lost 5 bases to trimming and J lost 6 bases, with 5 bases between them. This CDR3 reads CASSMTQPQHF. CDR3 nucleotides: TGTGCCAGCAGTATGACTCAGCCCCAGCATTTT.

J is TRBJ1-6 and V is TRBV6-5; possibly TRBD1 for D (6 bases). Germline CDR1 and CDR2: MNHEY and SVGAGI. The CDR3 is made up of 14 amino acids. Trimming removed 4 bases from V and 5 bases from J, with 9 bases in between. CDR3 bases: TGTGCCAGCAGTTCACCAGGGGATAATTCACCCCTCCACTTT. It encodes CASSSPGDNSPLHF.

The rearrangement joins TRBV4-1 to TRBJ2-7; D gene ambiguous. CDR1 and CDR2 from the germline V gene are MGHRA and YSYEKL. Trimming removed 1 base from V and 6 bases from J, with 10 bases in between. This CDR3 comprises 13 residues. The CDR3, as DNA: TGCGCCAGCAGCCAAGCCTCTAAGTCCGAGCAGTACGTC. Translation gives CASSQASKSEQYV.

This chain joins TRBV6-5 and TRBJ1-6; TRBD1 matches at 7 bases. The junction had 10 bases not matched to a gene; V was cut back by 5 bases and J by 9 bases. Germline V gene sequence: CDR1 MNHEY, CDR2 SVGAGI. The CDR3 length is 15 residues. The chain's CDR3 is CASSLRGGQVSPLHF. DNA for the CDR3: TGTGCCAGCAGTCTAAGGGGAGGACAGGTTTCACCCCTCCACTTT.

This clonotype was observed many times. The chain carries TRBV20-1 and TRBJ2-3; D gene ambiguous. This CDR3 spans 10 amino acids. The V end lost 4 bases, the J end lost 2 bases, and 1 base lay between the germline ends. Germline V gene sequence: CDR1 DFQATT, CDR2 SNEGSKA (reference sequence). The CDR3 sequence: CSANTDTQYF. In DNA, the CDR3 is TGCAGTGCTAACACAGATACGCAGTATTTT.